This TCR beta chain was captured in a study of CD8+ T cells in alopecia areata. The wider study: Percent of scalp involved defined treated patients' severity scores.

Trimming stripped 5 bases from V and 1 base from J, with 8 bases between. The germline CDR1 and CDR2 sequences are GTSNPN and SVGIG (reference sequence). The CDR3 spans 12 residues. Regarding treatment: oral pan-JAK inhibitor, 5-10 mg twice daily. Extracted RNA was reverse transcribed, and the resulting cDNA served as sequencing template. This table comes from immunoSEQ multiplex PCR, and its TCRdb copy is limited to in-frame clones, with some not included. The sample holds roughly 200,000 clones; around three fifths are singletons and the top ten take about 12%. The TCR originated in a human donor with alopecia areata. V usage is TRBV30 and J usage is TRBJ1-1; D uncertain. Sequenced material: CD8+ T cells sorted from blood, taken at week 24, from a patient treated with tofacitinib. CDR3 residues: CAWVMENTEAFF. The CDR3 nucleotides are TGTGCCTGGGTCATGGAGAACACTGAAGCTTTCTTT.